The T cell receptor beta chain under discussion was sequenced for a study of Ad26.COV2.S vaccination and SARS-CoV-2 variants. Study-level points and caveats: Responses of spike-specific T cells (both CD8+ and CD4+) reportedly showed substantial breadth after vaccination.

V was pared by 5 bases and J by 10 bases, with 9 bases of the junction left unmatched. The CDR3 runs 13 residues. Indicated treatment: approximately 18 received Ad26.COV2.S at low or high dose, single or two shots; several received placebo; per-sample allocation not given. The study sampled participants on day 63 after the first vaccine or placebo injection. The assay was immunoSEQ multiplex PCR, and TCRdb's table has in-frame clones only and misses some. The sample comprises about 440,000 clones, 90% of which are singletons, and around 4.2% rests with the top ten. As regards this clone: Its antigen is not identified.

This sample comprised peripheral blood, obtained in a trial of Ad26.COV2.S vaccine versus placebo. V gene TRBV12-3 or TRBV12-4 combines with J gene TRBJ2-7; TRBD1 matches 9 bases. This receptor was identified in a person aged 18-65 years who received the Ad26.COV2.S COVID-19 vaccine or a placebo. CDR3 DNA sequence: TGTGCCAGCAGTCTCGCCGGGACAGGGACACAGTACTTC. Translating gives CASSLAGTGTQYF.